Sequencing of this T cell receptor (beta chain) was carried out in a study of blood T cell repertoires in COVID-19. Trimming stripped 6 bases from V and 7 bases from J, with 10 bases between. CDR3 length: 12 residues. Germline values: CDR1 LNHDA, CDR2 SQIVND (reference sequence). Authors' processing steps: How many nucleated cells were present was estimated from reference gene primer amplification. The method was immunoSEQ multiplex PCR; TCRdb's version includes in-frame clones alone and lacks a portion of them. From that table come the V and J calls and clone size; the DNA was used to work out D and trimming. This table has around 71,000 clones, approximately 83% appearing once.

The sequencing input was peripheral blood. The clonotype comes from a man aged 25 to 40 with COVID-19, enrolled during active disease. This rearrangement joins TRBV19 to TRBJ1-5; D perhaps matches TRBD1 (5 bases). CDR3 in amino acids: CASRGGLQPQHF. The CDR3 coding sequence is TGTGCCAGTAGGGGGGGACTGCAGCCCCAGCATTTT.